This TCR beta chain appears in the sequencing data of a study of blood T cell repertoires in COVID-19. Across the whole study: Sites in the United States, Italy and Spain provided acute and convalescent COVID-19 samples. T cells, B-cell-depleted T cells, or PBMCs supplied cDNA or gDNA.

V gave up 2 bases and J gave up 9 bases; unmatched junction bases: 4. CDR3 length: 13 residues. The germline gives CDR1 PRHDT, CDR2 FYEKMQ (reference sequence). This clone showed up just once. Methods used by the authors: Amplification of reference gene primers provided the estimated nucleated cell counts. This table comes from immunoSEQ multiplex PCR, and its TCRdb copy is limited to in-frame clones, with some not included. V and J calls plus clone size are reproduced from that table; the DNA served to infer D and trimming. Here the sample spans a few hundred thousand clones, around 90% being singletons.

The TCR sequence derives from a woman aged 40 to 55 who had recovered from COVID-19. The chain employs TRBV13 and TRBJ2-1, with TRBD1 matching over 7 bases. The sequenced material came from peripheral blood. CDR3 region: CASSLKGAAEQFF. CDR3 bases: TGTGCCAGCAGCTTAAAGGGGGCAGCTGAGCAGTTCTTC.